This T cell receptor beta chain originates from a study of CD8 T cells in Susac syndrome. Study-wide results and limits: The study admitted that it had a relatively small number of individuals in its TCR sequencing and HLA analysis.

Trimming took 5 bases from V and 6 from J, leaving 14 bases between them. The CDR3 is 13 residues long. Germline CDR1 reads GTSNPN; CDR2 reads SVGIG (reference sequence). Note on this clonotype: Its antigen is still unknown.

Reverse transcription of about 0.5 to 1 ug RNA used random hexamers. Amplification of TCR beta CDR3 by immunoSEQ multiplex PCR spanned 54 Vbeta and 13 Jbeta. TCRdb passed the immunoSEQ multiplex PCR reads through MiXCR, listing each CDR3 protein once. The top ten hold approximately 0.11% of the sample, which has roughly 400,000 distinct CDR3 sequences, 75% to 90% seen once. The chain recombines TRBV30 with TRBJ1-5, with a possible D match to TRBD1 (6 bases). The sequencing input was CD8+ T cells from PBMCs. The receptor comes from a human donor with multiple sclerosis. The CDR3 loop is CAWAPQGGQPQHF. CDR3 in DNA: TGTGCCTGGGCCCCACAGGGAGGTCAGCCCCAGCATTTT.